The entry that follows covers one T cell receptor (beta chain) sequence. Antigen specificity is unknown. The CDR3 has 15 residues. The germline V gene has CDR1 SGHNT and CDR2 YYREEE (reference sequence). V lost 6 bases, J lost 5 bases, and 11 bases stayed unmatched. TCRdb's copy holds only in-frame clones and misses some; the assay was immunoSEQ multiplex PCR. The data show 150,000 to 200,000 clones, around 90% seen once. The entry originates in a study of T cell responses to AZD1222 COVID-19 vaccine. Whole-study results and caveats: Spike-wide vaccine-associated CD4 TCRs dominated at 160-218 and 743-854.

Source: peripheral blood, taken on day 0 of AZD1222 vaccination. The clonotype was recovered from an adult in good health. The J gene is TRBJ2-1, the V gene TRBV5-4, with 7 bases that match TRBD2. The CDR3 loop reads CASTMGGTGNNEQFF. For the CDR3, the DNA is TGTGCCAGCACCATGGGGGGGACTGGAAACAATGAGCAGTTCTTC.